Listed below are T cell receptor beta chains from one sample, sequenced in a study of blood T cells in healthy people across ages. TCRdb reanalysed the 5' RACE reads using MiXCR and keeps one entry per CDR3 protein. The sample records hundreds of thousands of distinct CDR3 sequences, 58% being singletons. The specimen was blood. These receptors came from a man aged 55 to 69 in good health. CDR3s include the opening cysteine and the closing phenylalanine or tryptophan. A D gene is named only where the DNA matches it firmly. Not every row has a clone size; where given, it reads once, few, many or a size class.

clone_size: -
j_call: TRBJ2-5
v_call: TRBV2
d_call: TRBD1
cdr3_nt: TGTGCCAGCAACCTGGGACAGCTACAAGAGACCCAGTACTTC
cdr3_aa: CASNLGQLQETQYF

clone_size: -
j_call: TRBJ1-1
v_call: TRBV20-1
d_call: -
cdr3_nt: TGCAGTGCTAGAGTTAGGGCAGCTATGAACACTGAAGCTTTCTTT
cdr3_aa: CSARVRAAMNTEAFF

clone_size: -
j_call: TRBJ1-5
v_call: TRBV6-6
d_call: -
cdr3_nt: TGTGCCAGCAGAGCCAACCAGGGGTACAGCAATCAGCCCCAGCATTTT
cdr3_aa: CASRANQGYSNQPQHF

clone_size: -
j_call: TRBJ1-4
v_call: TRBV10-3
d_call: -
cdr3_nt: TGTGCCATCAGAGAGGGGGGGGCTAATGAAAAACTGTTTTTT
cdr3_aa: CAIREGGANEKLFF

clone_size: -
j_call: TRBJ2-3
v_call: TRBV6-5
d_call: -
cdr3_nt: TGTGCCAGCAGTCCCTTGGGTATGGAGATCACAGATACGCAGTATTTT
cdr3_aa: CASSPLGMEITDTQYF

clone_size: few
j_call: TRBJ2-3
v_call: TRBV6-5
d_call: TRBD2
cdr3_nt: TGTGCCAGCAGTTCAGTAGCGGGGAGGCAGTATTTT
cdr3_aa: CASSSVAGRQYF

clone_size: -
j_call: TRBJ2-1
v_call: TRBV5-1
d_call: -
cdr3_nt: TGCGCCAGCAGCTTGACCACAGGCCCTGATGAGCAGTTCTTC
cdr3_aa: CASSLTTGPDEQFF

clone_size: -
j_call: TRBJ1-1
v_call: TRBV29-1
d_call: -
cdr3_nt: TGCAGCGTTTCCTCAAGATGGCCCGCTGAAGCTTTCTTT
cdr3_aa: CSVSSRWPAEAFF

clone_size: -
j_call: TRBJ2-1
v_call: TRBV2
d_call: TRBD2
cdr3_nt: TGTGCCAGCAGTCCTCTGGGGACTAGCGGGGAGCAGTTCTTC
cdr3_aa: CASSPLGTSGEQFF

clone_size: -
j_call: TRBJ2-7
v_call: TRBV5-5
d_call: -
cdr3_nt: TGTGCCAGCAGCCCCTGGACGGGCTCCTACGAGCAGTACTTC
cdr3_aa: CASSPWTGSYEQYF

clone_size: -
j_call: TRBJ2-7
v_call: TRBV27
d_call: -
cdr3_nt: TGTGCCAGCGGCTACTACGAGCAGTACTTC
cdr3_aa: CASGYYEQYF

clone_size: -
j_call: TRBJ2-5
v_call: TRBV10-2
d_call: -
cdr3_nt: TGCGCCAGCAGTGAGTCGAGTTGGGGCGGGGAGACCCAGTACTTC
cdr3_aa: CASSESSWGGETQYF

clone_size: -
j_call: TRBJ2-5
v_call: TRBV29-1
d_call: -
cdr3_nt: TGCAGCGCGATAGGGGGGGGACAAGAGACCCAGTACTTC
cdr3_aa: CSAIGGGQETQYF

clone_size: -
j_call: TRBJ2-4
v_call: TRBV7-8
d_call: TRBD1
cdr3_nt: TGTGCCAGCAGCGAAACCGGGACAGGGTTTTTCGGAAACATTCAGTACTTC
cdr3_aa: CASSETGTGFFGNIQYF

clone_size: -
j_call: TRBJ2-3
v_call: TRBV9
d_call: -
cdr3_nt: TGTGCCAGCAGCTACGGGGGGCTGGAAGCAGATACGCAGTATTTT
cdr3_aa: CASSYGGLEADTQYF

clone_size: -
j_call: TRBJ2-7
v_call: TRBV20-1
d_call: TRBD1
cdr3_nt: TGCAGTGGTACGGGACAGAGCGAGCAGTACTTC
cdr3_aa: CSGTGQSEQYF

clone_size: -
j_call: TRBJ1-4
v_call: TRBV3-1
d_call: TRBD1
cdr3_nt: TGTGCCAGCAGCCGATCAGGGGGAACTAATGAAAAACTGTTTTTT
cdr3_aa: CASSRSGGTNEKLFF

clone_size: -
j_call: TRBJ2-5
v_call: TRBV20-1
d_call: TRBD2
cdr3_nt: TGTAGTGGGAGTCCGGGACTAGCGTTTCACGAGACCCAGTACTTC
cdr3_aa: CSGSPGLAFHETQYF

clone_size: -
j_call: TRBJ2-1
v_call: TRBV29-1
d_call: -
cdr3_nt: TGCAGCGGGGGCGGGGGCGGGAATGAGCAGTTCTTC
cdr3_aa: CSGGGGGNEQFF

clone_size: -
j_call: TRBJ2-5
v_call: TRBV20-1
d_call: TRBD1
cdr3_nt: TGCAGTGCCCCGGGACAGGGGCGTCAAGAGACCCAGTACTTC
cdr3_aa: CSAPGQGRQETQYF

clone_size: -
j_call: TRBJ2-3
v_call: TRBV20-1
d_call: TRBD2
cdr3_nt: TGCAGTGCCGTGCCGGCGGGGGTGAGCACCGATACGCAGTATTTT
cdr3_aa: CSAVPAGVSTDTQYF

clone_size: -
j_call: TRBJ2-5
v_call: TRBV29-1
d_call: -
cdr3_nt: TGCAGCGTTCTAGTTCGCCCATCGGGGTTCCAAGAGACCCAGTACTTC
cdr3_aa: CSVLVRPSGFQETQYF

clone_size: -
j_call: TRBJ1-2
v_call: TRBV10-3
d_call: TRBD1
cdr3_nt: TGTGCCATCAGTGAACCGGACAGGTACTATGGCTACACCTTC
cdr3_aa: CAISEPDRYYGYTF